These T cell receptor beta chains were read from a single sample in a study of T cell changes during pregnancy in multiple sclerosis. Clones were sequenced by immunoSEQ multiplex PCR, and TCRdb holds only the in-frame ones, with some missing. The data hold 39,000 or so clones, with roughly 91% observed a single time. Material: CD4+ T cells from peripheral blood mononuclear cells, obtained after pregnancy. The receptors originated from a female donor in good health, enrolled as a control in a pregnancy study. The CDR3 runs from the conserved cysteine through the conserved F or W. A D gene is named only where the DNA matches it firmly. Not all rows give a size; the values are once, few, many and, for expanded clones, a class.

>TRBV15|TRBJ2-3|NA|TRBD2
CATSRSGRATDTQYF
TGTGCCACCAGCCGTAGCGGGAGGGCAACAGATACGCAGTATTTT
>TRBV15|TRBJ2-5|NA|NA
CATSSERETQYF
TGTGCCACCAGCAGCGAGCGGGAGACCCAGTACTTC
>TRBV28|TRBJ1-2|once|NA
CASSPPVRFGYTF
TGTGCCAGCAGCCCCCCGGTGAGGTTTGGCTACACCTTC
>TRBV10-3|TRBJ1-1|once|NA
CAISETGNREEREAFF
TGTGCCATCAGTGAAACCGGCAACCGGGAGGAACGGGAAGCTTTCTTT
>TRBV18|TRBJ2-1|NA|TRBD2
CASSPGTRWYEQFF
TGTGCCAGCTCGCCCGGGACTAGGTGGTATGAGCAGTTCTTC
>TRBV29-1|TRBJ2-3|NA|NA
CSPWGRDRDTDTQYF
TGCAGCCCTTGGGGGCGGGACAGAGATACAGATACGCAGTATTTT
>TRBV9|TRBJ1-3|NA|NA
CASSVAGRGGGNTIYF
TGTGCCAGCAGCGTAGCAGGAAGAGGGGGAGGAAACACCATATATTTT
>TRBV10-3|TRBJ2-7|NA|TRBD1
CAISAGGQTYEQYF
TGTGCCATCAGTGCTGGGGGACAGACTTACGAGCAGTACTTC
>TRBV12-5|TRBJ2-1|NA|NA
CASGLVKGLTYNEQFF
TGTGCTAGTGGTTTGGTGAAGGGACTCACCTACAATGAGCAGTTCTTC
>TRBV29-1|TRBJ1-1|NA|TRBD1
CSVEDRGHWAEAFF
TGCAGCGTTGAGGACAGGGGGCATTGGGCTGAAGCTTTCTTT
>TRBV18|TRBJ1-2|NA|NA
CASSPPTEYTYGYTF
TGTGCCAGCTCACCACCGACGGAGTATACCTATGGCTACACCTTC
>TRBV29-1|TRBJ1-1|NA|TRBD1
CSVEGDRGNTEAFF
TGCAGCGTTGAAGGAGACAGGGGGAACACTGAAGCTTTCTTT
>TRBV27|TRBJ2-1|once|NA
CASSLDIKGNEQFF
TGTGCCAGCAGTTTAGACATAAAGGGGAATGAGCAGTTCTTC
>TRBV18|TRBJ2-5|NA|TRBD1
CASSRGQKRQETQYF
TGTGCCAGCTCACGGGGACAGAAGCGCCAAGAGACCCAGTACTTC
>TRBV27|TRBJ2-1|NA|TRBD1
CASRPAGTGNNEQFF
TGTGCCAGCAGACCCGCCGGGACAGGGAACAATGAGCAGTTCTTC
>TRBV9|TRBJ1-1|NA|NA
CASSALGHDVLIFGAFF
TGTGCCAGCAGCGCCTTGGGGCACGACGTGTTGATTTTTGGAGCTTTCTTT
>TRBV5-4|TRBJ2-7|NA|TRBD1
CASSLPGQGMVEQYF
TGTGCCAGCAGCTTACCGGGACAGGGGATGGTCGAGCAGTACTTC
>TRBV4-2|TRBJ2-1|NA|TRBD2
CASRPGTSGKNEQFF
TGTGCCAGCAGGCCCGGGACTAGCGGGAAGAATGAGCAGTTCTTC
>TRBV6-5|TRBJ2-1|NA|NA
CASSSTSEEFF
TGTGCCAGCAGTTCGACCTCGGAGGAGTTCTTC
>TRBV2|TRBJ1-1|NA|TRBD1
CASSEAPGQVQRGAFF
TGTGCCAGCAGTGAAGCGCCGGGACAGGTCCAACGGGGAGCTTTCTTT
>TRBV7-9|TRBJ2-6|once|NA
CASSLAGGTGANVLTF
TGTGCCAGCAGCTTAGCGGGGGGAACTGGGGCCAACGTCCTGACTTTC
>TRBV7-2|TRBJ1-6|NA|NA
CASEPTPLRAPLHF
TGTGCCAGTGAACCGACTCCCCTTCGGGCACCCCTCCACTTT
>TRBV18|TRBJ2-3|NA|NA
CASSPPSAGSKDTQYF
TGTGCCAGCTCACCACCGTCCGCGGGGTCTAAAGATACGCAGTATTTT
>TRBV7-9|TRBJ1-4|NA|TRBD1
CASSLGQGQGSEKLFF
TGTGCCAGCAGCTTAGGTCAGGGACAGGGGTCTGAAAAACTGTTTTTT
>TRBV6-1|TRBJ2-3|NA|TRBD2
CASDGLAGLGTQYF
TGTGCCAGCGATGGACTAGCGGGCCTTGGGACGCAGTATTTT